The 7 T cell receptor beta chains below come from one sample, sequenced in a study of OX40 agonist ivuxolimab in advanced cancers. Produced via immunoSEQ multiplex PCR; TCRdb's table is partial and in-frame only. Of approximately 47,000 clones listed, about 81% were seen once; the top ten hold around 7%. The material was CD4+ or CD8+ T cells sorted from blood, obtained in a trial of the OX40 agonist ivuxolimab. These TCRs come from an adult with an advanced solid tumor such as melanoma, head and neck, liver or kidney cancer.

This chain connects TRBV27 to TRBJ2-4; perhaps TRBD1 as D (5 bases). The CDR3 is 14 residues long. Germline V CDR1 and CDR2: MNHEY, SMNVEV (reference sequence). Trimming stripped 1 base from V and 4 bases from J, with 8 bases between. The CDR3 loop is CASSLYNRKNIQYF. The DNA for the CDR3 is TGTGCCAGCAGTTTATACAACAGGAAAAACATTCAGTACTTC.

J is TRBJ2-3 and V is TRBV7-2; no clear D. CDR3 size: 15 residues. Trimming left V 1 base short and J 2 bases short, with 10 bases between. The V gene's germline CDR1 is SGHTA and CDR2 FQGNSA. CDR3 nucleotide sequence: TGTGCCAGCAGCTTAGGGGCACCAATCACAGATACGCAGTATTTT. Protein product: CASSLGAPITDTQYF.

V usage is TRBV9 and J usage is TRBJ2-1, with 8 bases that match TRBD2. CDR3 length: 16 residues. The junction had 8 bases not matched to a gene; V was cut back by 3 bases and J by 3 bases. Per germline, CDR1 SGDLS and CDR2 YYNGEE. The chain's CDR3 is CASSASTSVSYNEQFF. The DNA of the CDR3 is TGTGCCAGCAGCGCATCGACTAGCGTCAGCTACAATGAGCAGTTCTTC.

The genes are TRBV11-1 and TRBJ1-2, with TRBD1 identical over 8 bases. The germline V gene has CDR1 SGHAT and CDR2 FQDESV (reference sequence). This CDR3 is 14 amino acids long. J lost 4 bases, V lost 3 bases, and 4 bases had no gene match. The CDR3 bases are TGTGCCAGCAGCTTGGGGACAGGCCCCTATGGCTACACCTTC. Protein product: CASSLGTGPYGYTF.

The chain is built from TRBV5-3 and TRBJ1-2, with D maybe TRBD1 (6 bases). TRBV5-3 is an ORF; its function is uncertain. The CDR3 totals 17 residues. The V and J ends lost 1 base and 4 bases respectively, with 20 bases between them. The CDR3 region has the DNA TGTGCCAGAAGCTTGTACGGCCCGGGACAACGAGTCTATGGCTACACCTTC. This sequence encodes CARSLYGPGQRVYGYTF.

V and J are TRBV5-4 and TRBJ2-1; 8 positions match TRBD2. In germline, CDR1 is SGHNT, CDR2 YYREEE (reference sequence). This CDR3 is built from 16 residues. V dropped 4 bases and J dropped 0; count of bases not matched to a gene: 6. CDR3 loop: CASSRATSGSYNEQFF. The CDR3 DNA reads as TGTGCCAGCAGCCGCGCTACTAGCGGCTCCTACAATGAGCAGTTCTTC.

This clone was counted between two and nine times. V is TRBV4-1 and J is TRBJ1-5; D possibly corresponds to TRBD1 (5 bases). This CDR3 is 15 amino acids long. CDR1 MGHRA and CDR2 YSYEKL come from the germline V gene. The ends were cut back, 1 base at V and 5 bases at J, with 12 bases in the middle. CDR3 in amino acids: CASSQGQGDYQPQHF. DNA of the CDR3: TGCGCCAGCAGCCAAGGTCAGGGTGATTATCAGCCCCAGCATTTT.